These 32 T cell receptor beta chains were all obtained from the same sample, sequenced in a study of blood T cells in healthy people across ages. The use of a sample-barcoded 5' primer and a J-beta primer mix characterized a second PCR of roughly 6 to 12 cycles. TCRdb re-called the 5' RACE reads through MiXCR, storing one row per CDR3 protein. The profile shows about 800,000 distinct CDR3 sequences, roughly 60% of them singletons. The sample was blood. The origin of the receptors is a man aged 25 to 40 in good health.

The rearrangement joins TRBV5-1 to TRBJ1-1; the D gene is possibly TRBD1 (5 bases). Deletions cut 2 bases from V and 3 bases from J, with 17 bases between. The germline V gene has CDR1 SGHRS and CDR2 YFSETQ. This CDR3 is 16 amino acids long. CDR3 DNA: TGCGCCAGCAGCTTCGACGGGGGGAGCGTAGACACTGAAGCTTTCTTT. Its translation is CASSFDGGSVDTEAFF.

This clonotype was detected only a few times. V gene TRBV20-1 combines with J gene TRBJ2-7, with D possibly TRBD2 on 6 matching bases. The CDR3 covers 14 residues. V was pared by 1 base and J by 2 bases, with 12 bases between. Looked up from germline, CDR1 is DFQATT and CDR2 is SNEGSKA (reference sequence). In nucleotides, the CDR3 is TGCAGTGCTAGAGGGGTCTGGACTACCTACGAGCAGTACTTC. It specifies CSARGVWTTYEQYF.

The chain couples TRBV19 to TRBJ2-1; 7 bases align to TRBD2. The CDR3 sequence is 16 residues long. With V trimmed by 5 bases and J by 4 bases, 11 bases remained unmatched. Germline CDR1 reads LNHDA; CDR2 reads SQIVND (reference sequence). The CDR3 spells CASSQVAGAAYNEQFF. CDR3 coding DNA: TGTGCCAGTAGTCAGGTAGCGGGTGCAGCTTACAATGAGCAGTTCTTC.

The chain has TRBV25-1 and TRBJ2-7, with TRBD1 identical over 8 bases. The CDR3 length is 14 residues. Germline trimming cut 7 bases from V and 4 bases from J; bases unmatched to any gene: 9. Per germline, CDR1 MGHDK and CDR2 SYGVNS. The CDR3, as DNA: TGTGCCAGCAACCCGGATCAGGGGGCTTACGAGCAGTACTTC. This encodes CASNPDQGAYEQYF.

The V and J genes are TRBV29-1 and TRBJ2-5, with 9 bases aligning to TRBD1. This CDR3 comprises 16 residues. Trimming took 7 bases from V and 2 from J; bases not matched to a gene: 14. CDR1 and CDR2 (germline): SQVTM, ANQGSEA. The CDR3 loop is CSAVWDRVLIQETQYF. CDR3 sequence (DNA): TGCAGCGCCGTGTGGGACAGGGTTCTCATTCAAGAGACCCAGTACTTC.

The rearrangement joins TRBV5-5 to TRBJ2-3; D is perhaps TRBD1 (6 bases). With 4 bases removed from V and 11 bases from J, the gap between germline ends came to 17 bases. The CDR3 length is 13 residues. CDR1 is SGHKS and CDR2 is YYEKEE in the germline V gene (reference sequence). The CDR3 region has the DNA TGTGCCAGCAGCCCGTGGGCAGGGGACATGCAGTATTTT. It yields the protein CASSPWAGDMQYF.

V gene TRBV12-3 or TRBV12-4 combines with J gene TRBJ2-5; possibly TRBD2 for D (6 bases). The germline V and J ends were trimmed by 3 bases and 4 bases, with 15 bases remaining between them. The CDR3 loop spans 15 amino acids. This CDR3 reads CASSFGGFGRETQYF. The CDR3 DNA follows: TGTGCCAGCAGTTTTGGAGGGTTCGGCCGAGAGACCCAGTACTTC.

V and J are TRBV29-1 and TRBJ2-2, with D possibly matching TRBD1 (5 bases). Trimming cost V 2 bases and J 3 bases, with 7 bases left between them. Germline CDR1 and CDR2: SQVTM and ANQGSEA. The length of the CDR3 is 13 residues. The CDR3 region has the DNA TGCAGCGTTGAACAGGGTGACACCGGGGAGCTGTTTTTT. This codes for CSVEQGDTGELFF.

This clonotype was detected once. J is TRBJ2-4 and V is TRBV5-8, with TRBD2 matching over 9 bases. The better agreement between TRBJ2-7 and the DNA end casts doubt on the J call. This CDR3 is 14 amino acids long. Germline assignment: CDR1 SGHTS and CDR2 YDEGEE. In DNA, the CDR3 is TGTGCCAGCTACGCTCCTAGCGGGAACTACGAGCAGTACTTC. It translates to CASYAPSGNYEQYF.

The chain combines TRBV20-1 with TRBJ2-5; D is unresolved. The V gene lost 3 bases and the J gene lost 3 bases, with 11 bases spanning the gap. The CDR3 sequence is 13 residues long. From germline, CDR1 is DFQATT and CDR2 SNEGSKA (reference sequence). CDR3 residues: CSASTAGEETQYF. CDR3 DNA sequence: TGCAGTGCTAGCACCGCAGGTGAAGAGACCCAGTACTTC.

This clonotype has a handful of counts. This chain uses TRBV12-3 or TRBV12-4 with TRBJ1-2, with D unresolved. The CDR3 runs to 13 residues. The V gene lost 6 bases and the J gene lost 3 bases, with 11 bases spanning the gap. The CDR3 DNA reads TGTGCCAGCAGCCAGAGTTTTTACTATGGCTACACCTTC. Amino acid sequence: CASSQSFYYGYTF.

The genes are TRBV6-2 or TRBV6-3 and TRBJ2-3; possibly TRBD1 for D (6 bases). The CDR3 spans 15 residues. V lost 0 bases and J 2 bases, leaving 9 bases between the germline ends. CDR1 is MNHEY, CDR2 SVGEGT, per germline. The CDR3 DNA reads as TGTGCCAGCAGTTACTCACAGGGAGACACAGATACGCAGTATTTT. Its translation: CASSYSQGDTDTQYF.

This clonotype has only a few counts. V usage is TRBV12-3 or TRBV12-4 and J usage is TRBJ2-3; 8 bases fit TRBD2. This CDR3 region has 17 residues. J was trimmed by 0 bases and V by 2 bases; bases with no gene match: 7. CDR3 loop: CASSLLPRGASTDTQYF. In DNA, the CDR3 is TGTGCCAGCAGTTTATTGCCGCGGGGGGCTAGCACAGATACGCAGTATTTT.

This clonotype was observed once. This chain joins TRBV20-1 and TRBJ1-1; D perhaps matches TRBD1 (5 bases). Trimming removed 6 bases from V and 1 base from J, with 15 bases in between. In germline, CDR1 is DFQATT, CDR2 SNEGSKA (reference sequence). The CDR3 is made up of 14 amino acids. The CDR3 sequence: CSAKDTLGNTEAFF. The DNA for the CDR3 is TGCAGTGCAAAGGACACCTTAGGGAACACTGAAGCTTTCTTT.

This clonotype was recorded a few times. The rearrangement joins TRBV2 to TRBJ2-1; 7 positions match TRBD2. The CDR3 loop spans 15 amino acids. J gave up 2 bases and V 4 bases, and 5 bases lay outside the gene matches. The germline V gene has CDR1 SNHLY and CDR2 FYNNEI. The CDR3, as DNA: TGTGCCAGCAGTGCCAGCGGGGCCGCCTACAATGAGCAGTTCTTC. Protein product: CASSASGAAYNEQFF.

The rearrangement joins TRBV20-1 to TRBJ2-5; a possible D gene is TRBD2 (6 bases). The germline gives CDR1 DFQATT, CDR2 SNEGSKA (reference sequence). The CDR3 spans 13 residues. V was trimmed by 6 bases and J by 4 bases, leaving 15 bases between them. CDR3 DNA: TGCAGTGCGTCGACAACCGGGGGAGAGACCCAGTACTTC. Amino acid sequence: CSASTTGGETQYF.

The rearrangement uses TRBV7-2 and TRBJ1-2; 9 nucleotides line up with TRBD1. This CDR3 is 15 amino acids long. J gave up 4 bases and V 1 base, and 4 bases lay outside the gene matches. Germline loops: CDR1 SGHTA, CDR2 FQGNSA. The chain's CDR3 is CASSLEDRGAYGYTF. As DNA, the CDR3 is TGTGCCAGCAGCTTAGAAGACAGGGGGGCCTATGGCTACACCTTC.

The V gene is TRBV4-3, the J gene TRBJ2-5; 10 bases map to TRBD1. This CDR3 has 16 amino acids. Looked up from germline, CDR1 is LGHNA and CDR2 is YSLEER. The ends lost 2 bases at V and 13 bases at J; junction bases unmatched: 16. CDR3 region: CASSQNLRDRGNERYF. The CDR3 DNA follows: TGCGCCAGCAGCCAAAATCTCCGGGACAGGGGAAACGAGCGGTACTTC.

V is TRBV5-1 and J is TRBJ2-7; D is perhaps TRBD1 or TRBD2 (5 bases each). The V end lost 8 bases, the J end lost 2 bases, and 17 bases lay between the germline ends. This CDR3 has 14 amino acids. Germline assignment: CDR1 SGHRS and CDR2 YFSETQ. This CDR3 is CASKEQEAAYEQYF. CDR3 sequence (DNA): TGCGCCAGTAAGGAACAGGAGGCCGCCTACGAGCAGTACTTC.

The V gene is TRBV5-1, the J gene TRBJ2-5, with D possibly matching TRBD1 (6 bases). V was cut by 5 bases and J by 5 bases, with 13 bases left in between. The CDR3 has 13 residues. The germline V gene encodes CDR1 SGHRS and CDR2 YFSETQ. This chain's CDR3 is CASSGTSRETQYF. In DNA, the CDR3 is TGCGCCAGCAGTGGGACATCTCGGGAGACCCAGTACTTC.

This clonotype appeared a few times. The genes are TRBV10-3 and TRBJ1-2, with a possible D match to TRBD1 (6 bases). Trimming stripped 3 bases from V and 2 bases from J, with 16 bases between. Germline V gives CDR1 ENHRY, CDR2 SYGVKD. The CDR3 has 16 residues. The CDR3 DNA reads as TGTGCCATCAGTGATCCCACGGACAGTCCCAACTATGGCTACACCTTC. Translating it yields CAISDPTDSPNYGYTF.

The rearrangement joins TRBV20-1 to TRBJ2-7; D is ambiguous. The CDR3 covers 13 residues. The germline V gene has CDR1 DFQATT and CDR2 SNEGSKA (reference sequence). Trimming cost V 3 bases and J 7 bases, with 16 bases left between them. The CDR3 nucleotides are TGCAGTGCTAGTCTTTCCAGCTACAATGAGCAGTACTTC. It yields the protein CSASLSSYNEQYF.

This clonotype was detected only a few times. One end of the junction is discordant with germline, which a read error may explain. V and J are TRBV18 and TRBJ2-6; D is ambiguous. Germline V CDR1 and CDR2: KGHSH, LQKENI. The CDR3 has 17 amino acids. CDR3 DNA: TGTGCCAGCTCACCAACGGTTTTTTCGGTTGGGTCCAACGTCCTGACTTTC. This translates into CASSPTVFSVGSNVLTF.

The chain couples TRBV7-2 to TRBJ2-7; no reliable D call. The CDR3 length is 13 residues. Germline-derived CDR1 and CDR2 are SGHTA and FQGNSA. The ends were cut back, 2 bases at V and 0 bases at J, with 5 bases in the middle. The CDR3 sequence: CASSLSLSYEQYF. The CDR3 region has the DNA TGTGCCAGCAGCTTATCGCTCTCCTACGAGCAGTACTTC.

This rearrangement joins TRBV20-1 to TRBJ2-1, with D tentatively TRBD2 (6 bases). V was cut by 7 bases and J by 8 bases, with 18 bases left in between. Germline V lookup: CDR1 DFQATT, CDR2 SNEGSKA (reference sequence). This CDR3 is 13 amino acids long. DNA for the CDR3: TGCAGTGGTTCTCGGGGGTGGGGGGATGAGCAGTTCTTC. Amino acid sequence: CSGSRGWGDEQFF.

The chain links TRBV3-1 to TRBJ2-7; D is unresolved. CDR3 size: 13 residues. V lost 1 base and J lost 7, with 11 bases in between. CDR1 and CDR2 (germline): LGHDT, YNNKEL (reference sequence). The CDR3 DNA sequence: TGTGCCAGCAGCCAAGGCCCTATGGGGGAGCAGTACTTC. Amino acid sequence: CASSQGPMGEQYF.

The V and J genes are TRBV12-3 or TRBV12-4 and TRBJ1-2; D uncertain. The CDR3 totals 17 residues. The V end lost 2 bases, the J end lost 3 bases, and 19 bases lay between the germline ends. The chain's CDR3 is CASSLFPLDSDHYGYTF. In nucleotides, the CDR3 is TGTGCCAGCAGTTTATTCCCTCTTGATTCAGACCACTATGGCTACACCTTC.

This clonotype turned up a few times. This sequence joins TRBV12-3 or TRBV12-4 and TRBJ1-4; D is unresolved. CDR3 length: 14 amino acids. V lost 6 bases and J lost 4, with 12 bases in between. This CDR3 is CASRKRVNNEKLFF. CDR3 sequence (DNA): TGTGCCAGCAGGAAACGGGTCAATAATGAAAAACTGTTTTTT.

J is TRBJ1-2 and V is TRBV5-1, with no clear D. V lost 1 base and J 3 bases, leaving 10 bases between the germline ends. Germline V gene sequence: CDR1 SGHRS, CDR2 YFSETQ. This CDR3 comprises 14 residues. The CDR3 DNA sequence: TGCGCCAGCAGCTTGACTTATGGGGACTATGGCTACACCTTC. Protein: CASSLTYGDYGYTF.

The chain is built from TRBV9 and TRBJ1-4; D possibly corresponds to TRBD1 (6 bases). Per the germline V gene, CDR1 is SGDLS and CDR2 is YYNGEE. This CDR3 has 13 amino acids. Between the trimmed V and J ends, which lost 4 bases and 10 bases, there was a span of 14 bases. The CDR3 bases are TGTGCCAGCAGCCCAGGACAGTCGGGAAAACTGTTTTTT. This gives the protein CASSPGQSGKLFF.

Concerning this clonotype: Germline and junction disagree at one end, which may indicate a read error. The chain recombines TRBV29-1 with TRBJ1-2; D ambiguous. In germline, CDR1 is SQVTM, CDR2 ANQGSEA. CDR3 length: 14 amino acids. Here the CDR3 DNA reads TGCAGCGTTGAGTCGGCAGAACCTAAGTATGGCTACACCTTC. Its translation is CSVESAEPKYGYTF.

The CDR3 nucleotides read TGTGCCAGCAGCCAAGTGCGGACAGGGAGGGTCGAGCAGTACTTC. It is translated as CASSQVRTGRVEQYF. The gene calls are TRBV3-1 and TRBJ2-5; tentative D call: TRBD1 (8 bases). TRBJ2-7 matches the DNA end more closely, so the J call is doubtful. The V gene's germline CDR1 is LGHDT and CDR2 YNNKEL (reference sequence). The CDR3 has 15 residues.